Included here is one T cell receptor beta chain sequence, with context. The antigen it recognizes is unknown. The input lacks base qualities; no much larger clone sits a single base away. The collaborating institutions used their own protocols to collect whole blood in K2EDTA tubes. Collaborator samples were shipped for TCRbeta analysis as frozen whole blood, isolated PBMCs, or DNA extracted from either sample type. TCRbeta CDR3 regions were amplified from genomic DNA using the immunoSEQ Assay, a bias-controlled multiplex PCR. The paper's data handling went like this. Within the assay, amplification of reference gene primers was used to estimate how many nucleated cells each sample contained. To quantify the absolute abundance of each unique TCRbeta CDR3 rearrangement, sequence reads were collapsed and filtered. For each sample, productive Simpson clonality was calculated as the square root of Simpson's diversity index over productive rearrangements. Held by TCRdb, this immuneACCESS table contains in-frame sequences only and omits some clones. Under half of the omission traces to an unresolved V gene where checked; the cause of the rest is unknown. V, J and clone size were drawn from that table, and D and trimming were deduced from the DNA. The table for this sample lists roughly 220,000 clones; approximately 80% of them were counted only once. The ten largest account for 20% of the sample.

The sample is drawn from a study of blood T cell repertoires in COVID-19 (dated by TCRdb to 2020 to 2022). Describing the broader study: The collaborator samples originated in the United States, Italy and Spain and spanned the acute and convalescent phases of COVID-19. The material from the prospective study consisted of cDNA or gDNA derived from T cells, B-cell-depleted T cells, or PBMCs. Deeply sampled blood TCRbeta repertoires from subjects exposed to, actively infected with, or recovered from COVID-19 were included in the dataset. The repertoires were made available in a free public database intended to serve as a resource for research on the immune response to SARS-CoV-2. The samples were drawn from the first 160 participants of the ongoing ImmuneRACE study and from over 950 subjects provided by 6 global collaborators. The sample metadata nearly always contained a de-identified subject ID, COVID-19 status, age in years and sex. Where available, HLA class I and class II types were obtained from metadata supplied by the sample provider rather than from assay-based typing. Overall study results and their limits: The amount of clinical and demographic metadata varied by source and participant and was provided uncurated.

V is clipped by 3 bases and J by 4 bases, and the sequence between their germline boundaries is 10 bases long. The cysteine opens and the phenylalanine closes a CDR3 of 14 amino acids. The retained sequence is limited to the CDR3, 42 bases, with the frame set at the first base. From a lookup of the germline V gene, CDR1 and CDR2 are SGHTA and FQGNSA. The receptor's source is a young man with active or convalescent COVID-19. Sample: peripheral blood. The chain joins TRBV7-2 to TRBJ1-3, with a tentative D gene TRBD1 over 6 matching bases. The bases read TGTGCCAGCAGCTTTGGGGGGGGCGGAAACACCATATATTTT. This gives the protein CASSFGGGGNTIYF.